The 4 T cell receptor beta chains given below trace back to one sample, sequenced in a study of blood T cell repertoires in COVID-19. Method: immunoSEQ multiplex PCR; TCRdb's copy keeps in-frame clones and lacks some. The data contain about 170,000 clones, more than 65% of them singletons. The sample was peripheral blood. The receptors originated from a man aged 70-80 years with active or convalescent COVID-19.

The chain links TRBV6-2 or TRBV6-3 to TRBJ1-1, with 7 bases lining up with TRBD1. Germline lookup yields CDR1 MNHEY and CDR2 SVGEGT. Unmatched junction bases numbered 8, after V lost 5 bases and J lost 5 bases. This CDR3 has 14 amino acids. The CDR3 loop reads CASSTQPGQTEAFF. CDR3 DNA: TGTGCCAGCAGTACCCAACCGGGACAGACTGAAGCTTTCTTT.

CDR3 bases: TGTGCCAGCAGCTCCGAGGGGGCGGCTAATGAAAAACTGTTTTTT. Translated: CASSSEGAANEKLFF. This sequence joins TRBV7-2 and TRBJ1-4; TRBD1 aligns across 7 bases. The length of the CDR3 is 15 residues. J gave up 3 bases and V 4 bases, and 5 bases lay outside the gene matches. Germline CDR1 and CDR2: SGHTA and FQGNSA.

The chain employs TRBV7-3 and TRBJ2-3; D is possibly TRBD1 (5 bases). The CDR3 spans 14 residues. The germline CDR1 and CDR2 sequences are SGHTA and FQGTGA. Between the trimmed V and J ends, which lost 6 bases and 3 bases, there was a span of 13 bases. The CDR3, as DNA: TGTGCCAGCAGTCCAGGGTCTTGGACAGATACGCAGTATTTT. As protein: CASSPGSWTDTQYF.

The chain has TRBV12-3 or TRBV12-4 and TRBJ1-2; D unresolved. Deletions cut 3 bases from V and 7 bases from J, with 12 bases between. The CDR3 has 13 amino acids. The CDR3 loop is CASSFLTRGGYTF. Here the CDR3 DNA reads TGTGCCAGCAGTTTTCTTACCCGCGGTGGCTACACCTTC.